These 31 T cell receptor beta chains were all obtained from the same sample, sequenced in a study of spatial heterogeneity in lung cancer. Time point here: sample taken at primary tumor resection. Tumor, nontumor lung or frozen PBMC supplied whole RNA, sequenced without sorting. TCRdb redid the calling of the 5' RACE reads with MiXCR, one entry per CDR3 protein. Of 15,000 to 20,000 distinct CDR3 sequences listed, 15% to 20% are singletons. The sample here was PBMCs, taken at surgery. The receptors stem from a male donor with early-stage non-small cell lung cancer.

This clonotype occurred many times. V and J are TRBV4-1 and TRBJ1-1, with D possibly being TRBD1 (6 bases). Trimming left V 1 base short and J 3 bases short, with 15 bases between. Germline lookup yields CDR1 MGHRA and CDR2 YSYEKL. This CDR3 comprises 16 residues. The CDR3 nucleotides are TGCGCCAGCAGCCAAGCCTGGGAACAGGGTGACACTGAAGCTTTCTTT. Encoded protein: CASSQAWEQGDTEAFF.

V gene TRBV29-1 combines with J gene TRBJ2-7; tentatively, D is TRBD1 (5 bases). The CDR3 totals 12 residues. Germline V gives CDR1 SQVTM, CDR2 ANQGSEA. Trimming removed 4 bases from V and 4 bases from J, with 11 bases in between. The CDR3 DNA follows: TGCAGCGTTGGGAACAGGTTATACGAGCAGTACTTC. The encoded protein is CSVGNRLYEQYF.

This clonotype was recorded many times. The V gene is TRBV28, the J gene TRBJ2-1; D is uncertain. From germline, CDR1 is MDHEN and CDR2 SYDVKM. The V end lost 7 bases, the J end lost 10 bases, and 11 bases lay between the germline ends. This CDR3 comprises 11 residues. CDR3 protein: CASTPRREQFF. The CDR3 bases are TGTGCCAGCACCCCCAGGAGAGAGCAGTTCTTC.

The CDR3 DNA is TGCGCCAGCAGCAGAGGGGGGAACACTGAAGCTTTCTTT. Protein: CASSRGGNTEAFF. The rearrangement uses TRBV4-1 and TRBJ1-1; weak D call: TRBD1 (6 bases). CDR1 is MGHRA, CDR2 YSYEKL, per germline. V was pared by 5 bases and J by 1 base, with 8 bases between. The CDR3 length is 13 residues.

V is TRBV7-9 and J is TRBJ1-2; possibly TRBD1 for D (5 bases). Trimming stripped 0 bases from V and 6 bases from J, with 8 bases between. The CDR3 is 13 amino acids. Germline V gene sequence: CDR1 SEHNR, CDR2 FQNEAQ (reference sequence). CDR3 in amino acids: CASSLARDDGYTF. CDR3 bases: TGTGCCAGCAGCTTAGCGCGGGACGATGGCTACACCTTC.

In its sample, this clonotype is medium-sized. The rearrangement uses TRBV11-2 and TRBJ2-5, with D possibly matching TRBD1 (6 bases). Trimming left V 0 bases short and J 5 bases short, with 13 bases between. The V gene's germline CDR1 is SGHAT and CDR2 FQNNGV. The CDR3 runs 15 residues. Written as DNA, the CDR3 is TGTGCCAGCAGCTTAGACAGGGGAGACGGGGAGACCCAGTACTTC. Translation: CASSLDRGDGETQYF.

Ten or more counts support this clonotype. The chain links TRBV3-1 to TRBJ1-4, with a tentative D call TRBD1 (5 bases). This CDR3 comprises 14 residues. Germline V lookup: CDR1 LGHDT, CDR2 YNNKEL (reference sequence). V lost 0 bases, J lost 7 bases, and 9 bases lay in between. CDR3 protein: CASSQDEGLEKLFF. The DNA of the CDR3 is TGTGCCAGCAGCCAAGATGAGGGGCTTGAAAAACTGTTTTTT.

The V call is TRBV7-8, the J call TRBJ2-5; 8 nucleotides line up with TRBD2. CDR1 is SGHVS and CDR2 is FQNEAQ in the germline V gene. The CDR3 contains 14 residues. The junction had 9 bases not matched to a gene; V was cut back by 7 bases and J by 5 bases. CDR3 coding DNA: TGTGCCAGCACCATACGCGGGGGGCTGGAGACCCAGTACTTC. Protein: CASTIRGGLETQYF.

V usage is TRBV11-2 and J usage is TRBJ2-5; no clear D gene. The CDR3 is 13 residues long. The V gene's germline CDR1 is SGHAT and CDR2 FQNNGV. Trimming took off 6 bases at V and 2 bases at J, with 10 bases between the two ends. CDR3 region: CASSSGPQETQYF. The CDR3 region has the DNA TGTGCCAGCAGTTCCGGCCCGCAAGAGACCCAGTACTTC.

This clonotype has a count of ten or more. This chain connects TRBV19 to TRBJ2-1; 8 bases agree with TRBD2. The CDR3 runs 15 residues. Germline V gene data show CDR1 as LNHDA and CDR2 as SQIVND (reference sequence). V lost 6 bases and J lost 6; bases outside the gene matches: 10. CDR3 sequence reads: CASSTTGLGVNEQFF. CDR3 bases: TGTGCCAGTAGCACCACGGGACTAGGGGTCAATGAGCAGTTCTTC.

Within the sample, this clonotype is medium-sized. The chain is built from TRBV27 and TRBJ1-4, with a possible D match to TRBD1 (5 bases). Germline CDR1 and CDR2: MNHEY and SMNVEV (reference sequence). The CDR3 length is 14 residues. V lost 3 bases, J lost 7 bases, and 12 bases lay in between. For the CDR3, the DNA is TGTGCCAGCAGTTTTGCTGGGGGAGGTGAAAAACTGTTTTTT. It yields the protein CASSFAGGGEKLFF.

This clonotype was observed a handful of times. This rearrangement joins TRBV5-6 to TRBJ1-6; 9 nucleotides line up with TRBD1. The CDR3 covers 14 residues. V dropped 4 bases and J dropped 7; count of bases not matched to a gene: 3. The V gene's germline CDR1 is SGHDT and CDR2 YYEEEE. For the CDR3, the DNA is TGTGCCAGCAGCCCGGACAGGGGAAATTCACCCCTCCACTTT. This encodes CASSPDRGNSPLHF.

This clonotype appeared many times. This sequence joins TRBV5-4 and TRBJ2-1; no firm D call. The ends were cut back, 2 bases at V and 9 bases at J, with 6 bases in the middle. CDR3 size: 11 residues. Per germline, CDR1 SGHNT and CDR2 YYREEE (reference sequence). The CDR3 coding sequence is TGTGCCAGCAGCTTAGGAAGTGAGCAGTTCTTC. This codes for CASSLGSEQFF.

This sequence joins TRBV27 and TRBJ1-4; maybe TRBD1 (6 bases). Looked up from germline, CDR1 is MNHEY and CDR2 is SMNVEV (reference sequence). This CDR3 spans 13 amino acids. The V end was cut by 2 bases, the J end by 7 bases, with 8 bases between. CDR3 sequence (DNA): TGTGCCAGCAGTTTAATGGACAGTGAAAAACTGTTTTTT. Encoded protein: CASSLMDSEKLFF.

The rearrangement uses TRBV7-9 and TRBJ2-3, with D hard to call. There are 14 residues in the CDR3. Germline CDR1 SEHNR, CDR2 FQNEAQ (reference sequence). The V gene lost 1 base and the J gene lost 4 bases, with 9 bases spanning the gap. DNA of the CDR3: TGTGCCAGCAGCTTAGATACGGGTCCAGATACGCAGTATTTT. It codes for CASSLDTGPDTQYF.

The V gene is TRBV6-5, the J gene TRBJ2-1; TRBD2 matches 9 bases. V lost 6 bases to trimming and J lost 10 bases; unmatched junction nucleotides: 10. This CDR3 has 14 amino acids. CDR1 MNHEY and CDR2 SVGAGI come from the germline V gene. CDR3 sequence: CASREGTSRGEQFF. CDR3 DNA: TGTGCCAGCAGGGAGGGGACTAGCAGGGGGGAGCAGTTCTTC.

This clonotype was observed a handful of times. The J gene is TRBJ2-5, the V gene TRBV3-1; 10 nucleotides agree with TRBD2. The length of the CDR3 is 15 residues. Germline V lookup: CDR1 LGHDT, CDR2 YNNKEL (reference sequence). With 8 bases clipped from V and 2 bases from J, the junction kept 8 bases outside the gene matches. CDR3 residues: CASARTSGQQETQYF. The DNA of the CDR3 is TGTGCCAGCGCCCGGACTAGCGGCCAACAAGAGACCCAGTACTTC.

The CDR3 coding sequence is TGTGCCATCAGTGACCAGATGGATCTAGCCAAAAACATTCAGTACTTC. Translation: CAISDQMDLAKNIQYF. The chain links TRBV10-3 to TRBJ2-4; D remains unclear. The CDR3 contains 16 residues. V was cut by 3 bases and J by 0 bases, with 12 bases left in between. Germline V gene lookup returns CDR1 ENHRY and CDR2 SYGVKD.

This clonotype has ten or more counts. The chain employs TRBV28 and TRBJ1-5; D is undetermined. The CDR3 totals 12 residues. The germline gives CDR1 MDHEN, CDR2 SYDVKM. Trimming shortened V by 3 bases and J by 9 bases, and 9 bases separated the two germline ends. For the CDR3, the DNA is TGTGCCAGCAGTTTTACCCCCGGGCCCCAGCATTTT. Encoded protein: CASSFTPGPQHF.

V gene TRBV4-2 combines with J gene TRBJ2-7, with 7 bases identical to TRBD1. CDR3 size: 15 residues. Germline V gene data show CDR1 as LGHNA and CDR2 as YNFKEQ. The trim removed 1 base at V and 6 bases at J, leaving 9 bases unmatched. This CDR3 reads CASSQVLTTGIEQYF. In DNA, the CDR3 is TGTGCCAGCAGCCAAGTTCTTACGACAGGGATCGAGCAGTACTTC.

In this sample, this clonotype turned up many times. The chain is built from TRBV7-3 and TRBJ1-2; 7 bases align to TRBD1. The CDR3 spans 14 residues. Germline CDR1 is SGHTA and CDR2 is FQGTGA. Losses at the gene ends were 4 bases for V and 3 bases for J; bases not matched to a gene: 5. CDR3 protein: CASSSPGTDYGYTF. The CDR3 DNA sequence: TGTGCCAGCAGCTCACCCGGGACAGACTATGGCTACACCTTC.

CDR3 in amino acids: CASSQDWAESYEQYF. The CDR3 DNA follows: TGTGCCAGCAGCCAAGATTGGGCTGAGTCCTACGAGCAGTACTTC. The rearrangement joins TRBV3-1 to TRBJ2-7; D ambiguous. The CDR3 runs 15 residues. In germline, CDR1 is LGHDT, CDR2 YNNKEL (reference sequence). Between the trimmed V and J ends, which lost 0 bases and 1 base, there was a span of 10 bases.

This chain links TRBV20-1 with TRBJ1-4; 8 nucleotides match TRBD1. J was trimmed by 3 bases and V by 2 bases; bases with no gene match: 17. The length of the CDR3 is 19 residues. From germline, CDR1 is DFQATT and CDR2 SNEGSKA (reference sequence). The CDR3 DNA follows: TGCAGTGCTAGACGTACCGGGACAGGAGCCCTGCAGGCTAATGAAAAACTGTTTTTT. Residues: CSARRTGTGALQANEKLFF.

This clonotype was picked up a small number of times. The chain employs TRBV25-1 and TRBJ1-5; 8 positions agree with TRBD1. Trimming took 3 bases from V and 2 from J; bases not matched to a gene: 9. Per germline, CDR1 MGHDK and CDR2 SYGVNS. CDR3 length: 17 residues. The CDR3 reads CASSEVPDREGNQPQHF. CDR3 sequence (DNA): TGTGCCAGCAGTGAGGTCCCGGACAGGGAAGGCAATCAGCCCCAGCATTTT.

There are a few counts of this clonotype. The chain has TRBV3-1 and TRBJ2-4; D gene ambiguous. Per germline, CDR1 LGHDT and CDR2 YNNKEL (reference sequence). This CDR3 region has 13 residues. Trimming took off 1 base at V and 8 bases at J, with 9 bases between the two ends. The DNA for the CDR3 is TGTGCCAGCAGCCAAGGTTCCGTGGACATTCAGTACTTC. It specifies CASSQGSVDIQYF.

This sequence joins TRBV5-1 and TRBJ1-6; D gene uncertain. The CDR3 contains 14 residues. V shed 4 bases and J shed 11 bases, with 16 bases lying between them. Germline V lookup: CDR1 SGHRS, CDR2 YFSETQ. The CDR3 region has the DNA TGCGCCAGCAGCCCCCCGGGAGGAGCGACACCCCTCCACTTT. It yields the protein CASSPPGGATPLHF.

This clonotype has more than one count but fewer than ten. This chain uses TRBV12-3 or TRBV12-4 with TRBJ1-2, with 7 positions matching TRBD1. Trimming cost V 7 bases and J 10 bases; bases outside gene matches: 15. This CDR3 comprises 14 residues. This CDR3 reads CASNRQGFGLLYTF. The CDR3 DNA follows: TGTGCCAGCAATCGACAGGGATTTGGATTACTCTACACCTTC.

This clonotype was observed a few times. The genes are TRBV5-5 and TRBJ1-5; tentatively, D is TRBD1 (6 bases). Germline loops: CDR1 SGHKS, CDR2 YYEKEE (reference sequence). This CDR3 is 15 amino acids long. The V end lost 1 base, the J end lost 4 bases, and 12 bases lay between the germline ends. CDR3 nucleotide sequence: TGTGCCAGCAGCTTGTCTACAACAGGGAATCAGCCCCAGCATTTT. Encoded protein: CASSLSTTGNQPQHF.

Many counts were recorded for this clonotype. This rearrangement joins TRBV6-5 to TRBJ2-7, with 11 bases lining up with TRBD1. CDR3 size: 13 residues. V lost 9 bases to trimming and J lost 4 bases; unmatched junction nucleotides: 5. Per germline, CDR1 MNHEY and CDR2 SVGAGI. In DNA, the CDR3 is TGTGCCAGTCGGACAGGGGGCCTTTACGAGCAGTACTTC. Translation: CASRTGGLYEQYF.

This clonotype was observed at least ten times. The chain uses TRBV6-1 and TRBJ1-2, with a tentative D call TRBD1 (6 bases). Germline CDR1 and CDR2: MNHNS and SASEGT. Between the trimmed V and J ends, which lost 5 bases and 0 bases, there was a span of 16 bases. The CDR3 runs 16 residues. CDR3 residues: CASSPLGTSTNYGYTF. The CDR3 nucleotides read TGTGCCAGCAGTCCTCTAGGGACATCCACTAACTATGGCTACACCTTC.

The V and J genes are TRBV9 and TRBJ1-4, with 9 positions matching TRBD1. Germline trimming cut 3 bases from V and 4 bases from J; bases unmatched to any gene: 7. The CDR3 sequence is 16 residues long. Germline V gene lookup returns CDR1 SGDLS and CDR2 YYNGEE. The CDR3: CASSGPPGQGNEKLFF. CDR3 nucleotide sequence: TGTGCCAGCAGCGGACCGCCGGGACAGGGTAATGAAAAACTGTTTTTT.